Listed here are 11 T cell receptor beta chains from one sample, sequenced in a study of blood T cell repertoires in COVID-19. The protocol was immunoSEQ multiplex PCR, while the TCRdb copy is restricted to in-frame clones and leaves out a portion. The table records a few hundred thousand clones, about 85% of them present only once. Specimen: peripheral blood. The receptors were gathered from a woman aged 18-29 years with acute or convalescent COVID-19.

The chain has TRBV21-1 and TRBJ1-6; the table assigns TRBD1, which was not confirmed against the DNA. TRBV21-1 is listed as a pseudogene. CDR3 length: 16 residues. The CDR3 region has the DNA TGTGCCAGCAGCCCCTCAAGGGGGTTAGATAATTCACCCCTCCACTTT. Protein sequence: CASSPSRGLDNSPLHF.

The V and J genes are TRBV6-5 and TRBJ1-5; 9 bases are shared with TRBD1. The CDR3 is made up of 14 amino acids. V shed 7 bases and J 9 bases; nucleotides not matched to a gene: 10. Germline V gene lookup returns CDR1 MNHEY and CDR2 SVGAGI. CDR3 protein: CASTEGQGRGPQHF. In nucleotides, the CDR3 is TGTGCCAGCACCGAGGGACAGGGCCGGGGGCCCCAGCATTTT.

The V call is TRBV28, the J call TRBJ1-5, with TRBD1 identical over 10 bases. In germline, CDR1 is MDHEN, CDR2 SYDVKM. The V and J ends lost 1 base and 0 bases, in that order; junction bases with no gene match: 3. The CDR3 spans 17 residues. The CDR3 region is CASSLLGQGNSNQPQHF. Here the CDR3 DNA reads TGTGCCAGCAGTTTATTGGGACAGGGGAATAGCAATCAGCCCCAGCATTTT.

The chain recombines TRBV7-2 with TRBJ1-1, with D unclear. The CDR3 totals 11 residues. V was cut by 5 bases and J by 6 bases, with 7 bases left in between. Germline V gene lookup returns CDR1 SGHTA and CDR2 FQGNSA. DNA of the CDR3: TGTGCCAGCAGCCGAGGGTCTGAAGCTTTCTTT. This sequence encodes CASSRGSEAFF.

The DNA of the CDR3 is TGTGCCAGCAGCTCGAATCAGGGGGTCGGCTACACCTTC. This sequence encodes CASSSNQGVGYTF. This rearrangement joins TRBV5-6 to TRBJ1-2; 7 bases agree with TRBD1. CDR1 and CDR2 from the germline V gene are SGHDT and YYEEEE. The CDR3 covers 13 residues. J lost 8 bases, V lost 3 bases, and 7 bases had no gene match. The entire variable domain, with the rest obtained from reference TRBV5-6 and TRBJ1-2, is as follows: DAGVTQSPTHLIKTRGQQVTLRCSPKSGHDTVSWYQQALGQGPQFIFQYYEEEERQRGNFPDRFSGHQFPNYSSELNVNALLLGDSALYLCASSSNQGVGYTFGSGTRLTVV.

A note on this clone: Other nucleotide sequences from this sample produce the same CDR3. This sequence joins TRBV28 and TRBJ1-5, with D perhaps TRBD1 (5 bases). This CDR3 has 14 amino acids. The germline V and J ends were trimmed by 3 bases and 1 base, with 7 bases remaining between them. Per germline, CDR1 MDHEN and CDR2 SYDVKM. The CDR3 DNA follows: TGTGCCAGCAGTTTGGGGCAGAGCAATCAGCCCCAGCATTTT. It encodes CASSLGQSNQPQHF.

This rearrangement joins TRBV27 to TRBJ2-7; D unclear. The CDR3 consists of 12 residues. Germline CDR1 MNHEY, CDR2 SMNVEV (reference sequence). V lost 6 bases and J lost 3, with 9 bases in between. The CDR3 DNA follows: TGTGCCAGCAGCCCTAGGTTCTACGAGCAGTACTTC. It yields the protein CASSPRFYEQYF.

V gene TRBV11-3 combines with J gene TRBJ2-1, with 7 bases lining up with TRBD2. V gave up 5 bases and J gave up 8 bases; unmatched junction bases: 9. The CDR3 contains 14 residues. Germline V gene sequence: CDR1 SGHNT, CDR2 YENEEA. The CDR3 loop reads CASSPTAGVHEQFF. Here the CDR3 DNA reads TGTGCCAGCAGCCCCACCGCGGGAGTCCATGAGCAGTTCTTC.

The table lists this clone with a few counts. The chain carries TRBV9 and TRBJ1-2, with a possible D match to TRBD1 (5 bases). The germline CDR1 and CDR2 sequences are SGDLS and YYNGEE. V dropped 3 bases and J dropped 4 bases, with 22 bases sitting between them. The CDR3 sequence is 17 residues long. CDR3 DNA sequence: TGTGCCAGCAGCGCGACAGACCACAGATCCGGTGGCTATGGCTACACCTTC. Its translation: CASSATDHRSGGYGYTF.

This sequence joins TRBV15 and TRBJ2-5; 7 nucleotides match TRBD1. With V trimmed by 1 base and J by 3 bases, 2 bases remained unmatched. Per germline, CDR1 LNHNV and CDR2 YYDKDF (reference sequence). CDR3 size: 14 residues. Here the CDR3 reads CATSRGDREETQYF. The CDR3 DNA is TGTGCCACCAGCAGAGGTGACAGGGAAGAGACCCAGTACTTC.

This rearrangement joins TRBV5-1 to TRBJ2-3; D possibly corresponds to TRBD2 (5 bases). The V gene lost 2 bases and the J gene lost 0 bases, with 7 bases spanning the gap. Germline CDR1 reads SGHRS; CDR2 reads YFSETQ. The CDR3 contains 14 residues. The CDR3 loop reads CASSFRTSTDTQYF. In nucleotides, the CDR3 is TGCGCCAGCAGCTTTAGGACTAGCACAGATACGCAGTATTTT.